This TCR beta chain originates from a study of cytomegalovirus exposure and HLA in healthy donors (dated by TCRdb to 2016 to 2017). General notes on the study: According to an earlier analysis of 550 to 700 of the donors, some 170 million T cells yielded roughly 110 million unique TCR beta sequences and about 300 Gb of sequence data. An early release that covered about 600 HLA-typed donors contained about 300 gigabases of sequencing data and about 93 million unique TCR sequences. The genetic ancestry cluster associated with self-reported Caucasian donors included about 84% of the roughly 410 genotyped donors. The aim of the study was to test whether cataloging public T cell receptors could identify signatures of past pathogen exposure. The T cell repertoires of 700 or so subjects were profiled by immunosequencing and related to cytomegalovirus serostatus. Besides the first cohort of 666 subjects, a separate validation cohort made up of some 110 different subjects was used. To predict cytomegalovirus infection status, the study brought together high-throughput TCR immunosequencing, statistical association of individual TCRs with disease status, and machine learning. A later analysis re-analyzed previously published TCR beta repertoires from roughly 630 donors and added high-resolution HLA genotyping to study TCR occurrence patterns. In the later analysis, no new phenotypic data were used to find candidate immune exposures; instead, reliance was placed on TCR beta sequences and their occurrence across donors. An earlier analysis of 587 of the donors applied high-throughput TCR beta sequencing to assess whether each TCR beta V gene segment acted as functional or pseudogenic. Donor age, sex, ethnicity and CMV serostatus were compiled alongside the repertoire data. In a later genetic analysis, genome-wide SNP genotypes for about 65% of the roughly 700 donors were used, and that subset was treated as a discovery cohort. Every repertoire in the discovery cohort had been generated on one and the same sequencing platform. Class I and class II HLA loci were covered by the typing at four-digit resolution. The number of typed donors differed by locus: roughly 629-630 for A, B, C, DRB1 and DQB1; 522 for DQA1; some 590 for DPA1; and about 450 for DPB1. Five DR-DQ haplotypes were treated as single units for association and clustering because of strong linkage in the cohort. On average, around 230,000 unique TCR beta nucleotide sequences were sequenced per donor among fewer than 500 genotyped donors of the cohort, with roughly a sixth of those sequences being non-productive. What the work shows at the level of the full study, not this receptor alone: According to a later genetic analysis, donors in an Asian-associated ancestry cluster had fewer N-insertions in productive TCRs than the approximately 610-donor mean. A later genetic analysis associated a missense DCLRE1C variant with V-gene and J-gene trimming of TCR beta chains, and an independent cohort replicated the association. A further reported finding was that TCR beta sequences accurately predicted the HLA-A and HLA-B alleles for most subjects in the first cohort. A cluster of highly shared sequence variants was judged likely to represent a technical artifact of the sequencing pipeline. In an earlier analysis of some 500 of the donors, most TCR beta V segments were observed in productive rearrangements about 87% or about 30% of the time, broadly matching IMGT annotations. At a false discovery rate of 0.05, a later analysis linked roughly 17,000 TCR beta sequences to specific HLA alleles. When HLA alleles, especially DR and DQ, strongly co-occurred, attributing TCR associations to individual alleles was difficult. A few of the identified cytomegalovirus-associated TCR beta chains were confirmed in vitro to be specific for cytomegalovirus antigens. The 87-base-pair reads could not distinguish some IMGT-functional V segments, including TRBV6-2 and TRBV6-3, so those segments were excluded. It was suggested by the authors that the approach could potentially be generalized to other disease states and immunological phenotypes. The classifier was reported to diagnose cytomegalovirus status with high specificity and sensitivity in both the original cohort and the validation cohort. The study listed 150 to 200 TCR beta chains as associated with cytomegalovirus. In a later analysis, HLA-associated TCR beta chains were found to be more clonally expanded and to have lower generation probabilities than equally common non-associated chains. Because HLA typing was unavailable for some donors at each locus, only the typed subset was used in association tests. Most CMV-associated TCR beta chains appeared to be HLA-restricted in a later analysis, and the HLA associations seemed to be driven largely by CMV exposure. Across donors, most TCR sequences were observed very rarely, whereas some public TCRs were present in many individuals. In a later analysis, several top co-occurrence clusters were reported to appear linked to parvovirus B19, influenza, CMV and Epstein-Barr virus. Correlated functional status among segregating V segments might reflect linkage disequilibrium, but an unknown experimental factor could not be ruled out. Because counts were too low, about 18 rarely observed V segments, including chromosome 9 orphons, were excluded from the earlier analysis of several hundred of the donors. Immune exposure information for the cohort was limited to CMV serostatus. The presence/absence analyses assumed that sequencing depth was roughly uniform across donors, and that assumption may not be true. Only TCR beta chains were sequenced in this cohort, and the absence of alpha or paired-chain data limited detectable features. In a later analysis, TCR association rates were found to vary across HLA loci, with the most associated TCRs seen for DRB1 alleles and the fewest for HLA-C alleles.

With regard to this clone: The antigen it recognizes is unknown. One base away there is no much larger clone; base qualities are not given.

Library preparation employed the immunoSEQ multiplex PCR assay. For the multiplex PCR, a mixture combining 60 forward primers for TCR Vbeta segments and 13 reverse primers for TCR Jbeta segments was used. A multiplex PCR assay on genomic DNA amplified the CDR3 region of rearranged TCR beta genes. On the Illumina HiSeq System, the amplified TCR beta libraries were sequenced as 87-base-pair reads. The paper's processing steps were these. A later analysis counted 75 million to 100 million unique TCR beta chains across the 690 or so repertoires, and 9.5 million to 11 million of these chains were shared by at least two donors. A nearest-neighbor algorithm error-corrected the raw reads and collapsed the reads into unique sequences, merging closely related sequences to remove PCR and sequencing errors. To assign V, D and J gene segments, CDR3 sequences were aligned to IMGT reference sequences. For a sequence to be retained, at least a six-nucleotide match to both a V gene segment and a J gene segment was required. Rearrangements were classified as productive when the CDR3 lacked stop codons and remained in frame with V and J, and all other rearrangements were classified as non-productive. Following IMGT convention, CDR3 was defined as the stretch from the second conserved V-encoded cysteine to the conserved J-encoded phenylalanine. In an earlier analysis of more than 550 of the donors, sequences lacking an unambiguous match to a single V gene segment were excluded. In an earlier analysis of around 600 of the donors, V segments were called functional above 56.7% productive rearrangements and were called segregating when the between-donor standard deviation exceeded 5%. A statistical classification framework was built to diagnose cytomegalovirus status from the catalog of TCR beta chain sequences. In a later analysis, TCR nucleotide sequences were compared against IMGT/GENE-DB human TR gene sequences so that V and J genes could be assigned. The TCRdist pipeline was used in a later analysis to assign CDR3 sequences and most-parsimonious VDJ recombination scenarios. In a later analysis, every TCR beta chain was defined by the combination of its CDR3 amino acid sequence and its V-gene family, and reads without a unique V-gene family were dropped. A later analysis removed several hundred highly shared, low-generation-probability nucleotide sequences to deal with suspected cross-contamination and a sequencing artifact. A later analysis calculated a clonal expansion index for each public chain from normalized within-repertoire ranks of inferred template counts. A later analysis computed generation probabilities with a VDJ recombination model fitted to out-of-frame rearrangements, and checked the results against IGoR. Hypergeometric tests were used in a later analysis to score TCR-TCR, TCR-HLA and TCR-CMV co-occurrence, with a repertoire-size bias correction applied to the TCR pairs. To estimate false discovery rates, a later analysis permuted the HLA or CMV assignments 20 times. In a later analysis, co-occurring TCRs were grouped with DBSCAN, and TCRdist sequence similarity was added when clustering was performed within HLA-allele-positive subsets. For co-occurrence clustering, repertoires with fewer than 30,000 or more than 120,000 public chains were excluded, along with 4 to 6 repertoires with anomalous nucleotide sharing. In TCRdb, the immuneACCESS table is reduced to in-frame sequences with V and J assigned. These tables do not hold every clone; where another copy was compared, an unresolved V gene accounts for under half, and the others remain unexplained. V, J and clone size reflect that table, while D and trimming were determined from the DNA. The sample records 130,000 to 150,000 clones, under 90% of which are singletons. 2.5% of the sample belongs to the ten largest clones.

Trimmed from V: 5 bases; trimmed from J: 3 bases; junction bases lacking a gene match: 9. The CDR3 goes from the cysteine to the phenylalanine over 16 residues. Only the CDR3 portion is preserved as DNA: 48 bases, with reading frame beginning at the first base. CDR1 and CDR2 (SGHDN, FVKESK) derive from the germline V gene. In total, just over 650 healthy bone marrow donors made up the cohort. All cohort members were sampled while nominally healthy, although unrecorded immune exposures were likely present. The donor tested CMV seronegative and was one of the 352 seronegative cohort members. A peripheral blood sample was collected from each donor, and TCR beta sequencing was performed on peripheral blood mononuclear cells. Genomic DNA was extracted from the blood cell samples with the Qiagen DNeasy Blood Extraction Kit.

The V and J segments used are TRBV14 and TRBJ2-1, and TRBD2 matches 8 of the central bases. This clonotype originated in a boy younger than 10 in good health and CMV-seronegative. Sequencing was carried out using PBMCs. The DNA reads as follows: TGTGCCAGCAGCGCCCACAGCGGGAGTCTCTACAATGAGCAGTTCTTC. The translation is CASSAHSGSLYNEQFF. Full variable domain (CDR3 extended with the reference TRBV14 and TRBJ2-1 proteins): EAGVTQFPSHSVIEKGQTVTLRCDPISGHDNLYWYRRVMGKEIKFLLHFVKESKQDESGMPNNRFLAERTGGTYSTLKVQPAELEDSGVYFCASSAHSGSLYNEQFFGPGTRLTVL.